This T cell receptor beta chain came from a study of T cell responses to AZD1222 COVID-19 vaccine. With 2 bases removed from V and 2 bases from J, the gap between germline ends came to 9 bases. The CDR3 runs 14 residues. Germline V gene lookup returns CDR1 MNHEY and CDR2 SVGAGI. Points from the study as a whole: Nearly half of spike-specific TCRs reportedly target unmutated variant regions. The peak T cell response came first, and repertoires were sampled only after it. Clonal diversity may have been underestimated, and the donors were mostly white British, with more females than males.

As for this clone: The antigen is undetermined.

Profiling relied on immunoSEQ multiplex PCR, and the TCRdb table lists in-frame clones only, not all of them. The repertoire has about 120,000 clones, about 90% of them found once; the top ten carry around 1.7%. The sequence came from an adult in good health. J is TRBJ1-2 and V is TRBV6-5; tentative D call: TRBD1 (6 bases). Source: peripheral blood, taken on day 0 of AZD1222 vaccination. CDR3 region: CASSYAGVNYGYTF. CDR3 DNA: TGTGCCAGCAGTTACGCAGGGGTGAACTATGGCTACACCTTC.